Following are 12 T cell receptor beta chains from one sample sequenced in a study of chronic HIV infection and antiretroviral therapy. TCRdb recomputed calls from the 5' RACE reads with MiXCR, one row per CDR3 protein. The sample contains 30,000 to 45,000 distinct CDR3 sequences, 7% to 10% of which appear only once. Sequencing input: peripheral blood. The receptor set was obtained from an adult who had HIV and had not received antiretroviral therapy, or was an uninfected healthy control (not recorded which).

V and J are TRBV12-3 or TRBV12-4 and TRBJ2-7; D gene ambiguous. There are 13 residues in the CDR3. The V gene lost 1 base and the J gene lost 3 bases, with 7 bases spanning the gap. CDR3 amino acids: CASSLGPFYEQYF. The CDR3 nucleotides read TGTGCCAGCAGTTTAGGTCCATTCTACGAGCAGTACTTC.

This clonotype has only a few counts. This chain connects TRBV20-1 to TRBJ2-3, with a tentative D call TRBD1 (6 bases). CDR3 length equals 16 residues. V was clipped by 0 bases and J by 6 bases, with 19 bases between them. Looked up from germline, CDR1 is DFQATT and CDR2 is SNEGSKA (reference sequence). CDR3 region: CSARDHRTANIDTQYF. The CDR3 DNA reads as TGCAGTGCTAGAGATCATCGGACAGCTAATATTGATACGCAGTATTTT.

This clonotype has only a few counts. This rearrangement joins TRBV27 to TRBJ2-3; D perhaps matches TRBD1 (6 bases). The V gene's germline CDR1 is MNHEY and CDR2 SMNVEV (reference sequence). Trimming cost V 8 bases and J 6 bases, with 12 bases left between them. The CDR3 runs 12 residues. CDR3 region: CASWTVGDTQYF. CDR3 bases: TGTGCCAGCTGGACAGTTGGGGATACGCAGTATTTT.

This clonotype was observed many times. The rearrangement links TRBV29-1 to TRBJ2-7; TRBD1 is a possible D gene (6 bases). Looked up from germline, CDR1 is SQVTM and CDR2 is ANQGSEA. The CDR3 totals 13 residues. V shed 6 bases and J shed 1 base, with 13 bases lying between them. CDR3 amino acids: CSVAQDSSYEQYF. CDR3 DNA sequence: TGCAGCGTCGCCCAGGACAGTTCCTACGAGCAGTACTTC.

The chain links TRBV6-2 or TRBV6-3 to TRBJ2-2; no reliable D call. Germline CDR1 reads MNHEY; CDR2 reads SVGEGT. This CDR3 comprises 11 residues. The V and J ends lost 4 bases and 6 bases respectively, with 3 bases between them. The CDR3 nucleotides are TGTGCCAGCAGTTCCGCCGGGGAGCTGTTTTTT. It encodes CASSSAGELFF.

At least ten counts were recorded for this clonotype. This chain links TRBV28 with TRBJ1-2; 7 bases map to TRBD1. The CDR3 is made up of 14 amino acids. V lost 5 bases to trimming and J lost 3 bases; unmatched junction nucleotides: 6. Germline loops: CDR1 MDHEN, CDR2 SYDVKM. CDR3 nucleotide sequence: TGTGCCAGCAGTACACAGGGGTGGGACTATGGCTACACCTTC. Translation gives CASSTQGWDYGYTF.

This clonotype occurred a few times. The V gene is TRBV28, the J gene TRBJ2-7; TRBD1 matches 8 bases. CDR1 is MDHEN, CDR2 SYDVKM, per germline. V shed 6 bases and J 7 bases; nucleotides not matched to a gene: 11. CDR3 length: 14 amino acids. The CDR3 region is CASRTGTGVKEQYF. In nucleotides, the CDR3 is TGTGCCAGCAGAACCGGGACAGGAGTTAAGGAGCAGTACTTC.

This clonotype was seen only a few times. CDR3: CASSSRGGMEEAFF. DNA of the CDR3: TGCGCCAGCTCCTCCCGGGGGGGAATGGAGGAAGCTTTCTTT. V usage is TRBV5-1 and J usage is TRBJ1-1, with D possibly matching TRBD1 (5 bases). The CDR3 has 14 residues. Germline CDR1 SGHRS, CDR2 YFSETQ. V was shortened by 7 bases and J by 8 bases, with 21 bases between the two germline ends. Complete variable domain (other parts from reference TRBV5-1 and TRBJ1-1): KAGVTQTPRYLIKTRGQQVTLSCSPISGHRSVSWYQQTPGQGLQFLFEYFSETQRNKGNFPGRFSGRQFSNSRSEMNVSTLELGDSALYLCASSSRGGMEEAFFGQGTRLTVV.

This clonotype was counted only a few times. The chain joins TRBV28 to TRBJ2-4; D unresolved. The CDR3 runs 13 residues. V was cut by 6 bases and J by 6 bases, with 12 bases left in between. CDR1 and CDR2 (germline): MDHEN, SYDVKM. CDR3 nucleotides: TGTGCCAGCAGACGAGTCAGTACAAACATTCAGTACTTC. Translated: CASRRVSTNIQYF.

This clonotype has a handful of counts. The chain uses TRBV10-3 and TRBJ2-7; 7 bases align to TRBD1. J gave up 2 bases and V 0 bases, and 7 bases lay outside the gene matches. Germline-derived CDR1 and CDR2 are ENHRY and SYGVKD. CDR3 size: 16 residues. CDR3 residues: CAISESGGQGPYEQYF. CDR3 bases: TGTGCCATCAGTGAGTCAGGGGGCCAGGGACCCTACGAGCAGTACTTC.

The CDR3 region is CASSDNRDYGYTF. CDR3 in DNA: TGTGCCAGCAGTGATAACAGGGATTATGGCTACACCTTC. The V and J genes are TRBV2 and TRBJ1-2, with D perhaps TRBD1 (6 bases). This CDR3 is built from 13 residues. Deletions cut 3 bases from V and 5 bases from J, with 10 bases between. Germline CDR1 reads SNHLY; CDR2 reads FYNNEI.

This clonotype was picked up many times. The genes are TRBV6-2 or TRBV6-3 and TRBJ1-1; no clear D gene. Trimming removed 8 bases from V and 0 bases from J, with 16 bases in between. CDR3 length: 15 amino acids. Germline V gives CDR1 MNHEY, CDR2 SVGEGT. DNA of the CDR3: TGTGCCAGCCGGGTAGCCAGTAACATGAACACTGAAGCTTTCTTT. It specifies CASRVASNMNTEAFF.